This T cell receptor beta chain was observed in a study of type 1 and type 2 diabetes patients (TCRdb year 2016). Some background on the complete study: The cohort comprised 9 or 10 type 1 diabetes patients, a few type 2 diabetes patients and about 6 nondiabetic controls recruited in China. Across the study, CD4+ and CD8+ T cells were positively selected from PBMCs using CD4 or CD8 MicroBeads on MACS columns. Type 2 diabetes patients served as a disease comparison group for the type 1 diabetes patients. Sequencing of the TCRbeta libraries was paired-end and was performed on Illumina HiSeq 2000 or MiSeq instruments. In the study, high-throughput sequencing was used to profile TCRbeta repertoires so that type 1 diabetes, type 2 diabetes and nondiabetic individuals could be compared. The whole study generated about 18 million paired-end reads. Comparing roughly 22-cycle and roughly 25-cycle amplification showed similar V gene usage, suggesting similar primer efficiencies and random PCR bias. What the authors observed across the whole study: In both CD4+ and CD8+ T cells, type 2 diabetes repertoires were highly diverse, with diversity significantly greater than that of type 1 diabetes repertoires. Age and gender were not matched between study groups, possibly biasing interpretation. Type 2 diabetes patients had few highly-expanded CD4+ clones, median one, accounting for a median roughly 4% of reads. Because only a limited number of T2D and control samples were sequenced, some T1D-only HECs might also appear in more T2D or control samples. V and J gene usage patterns of type 2 diabetes and control samples were highly correlated, averaging about 0.97 between samples.

The CDR3, cysteine through phenylalanine, is 16 amino acids long. Only the CDR3 region is kept as DNA, spanning 48 bases read in frame from base 1. Looking up the germline V gene yields CDR1 MGHDK and CDR2 SYGVNS. V ends up 6 bases short and J 0 bases short, with an unmatched junction base count of 10. Points on this clonotype: The antigen it recognizes is unknown. Base quality data are lacking; no much larger clone is found one base away.

Every diabetic patient fulfilled standard classification criteria for type 1 or type 2 diabetes, and glucose and C-peptide were evaluated using WHO-recommended methods. Donors were excluded if they had other autoimmune diseases or infections within the previous four weeks. Ten milliliters of peripheral blood were drawn from each participant. LymphoPrep density separation was used to isolate PBMCs. Sequencing took place on an Illumina MiSeq. Genomic DNA from sorted T cell subsets served as template for TCRbeta CDR3 amplification. The TCRbeta CDR3 region was amplified by multiplex PCR using 30 forward and 13 reverse primers. PCR products were purified with AMPure XP beads, after which indices and adaptors were added in a second approximately 25-cycle PCR. Before sequencing, libraries were gel-purified with the QIAquick Gel Extraction Kit. Turning to the authors' computational methods: FLASH was used to merge the paired-end reads, and IgBLAST was used to align the reads to IMGT V, D and J germline references. Reads with below 70% alignment identity to germline references were discarded, leaving under 13,000,000 reads study-wide. IMGT definitions were followed to assign CDR3 boundaries, reading frame and productivity. Highly-expanded clones were defined as clones at or above 1% of reads, and diversity was measured by normalized Shannon entropy. Unpaired two-tailed t-tests were used to test for differences in Shannon entropy between groups. TCRdb ran its own pipeline on the public reads, namely fastp trimming at Q25 and MiXCR clone calling, and kept in-frame beta chains. Under each unique CDR3 protein, matching rows form one entry showing the most common genes and DNA. These V and J calls derive from TCRdb rather than the authors' analysis. Across this sample there are 250,000 or so distinct CDR3 sequences, with roughly 50% seen only once. Roughly an eighth of the sample goes to the ten largest clones.

The sequenced sample was peripheral blood mononuclear cells (PBMCs). The V gene is TRBV25-1 and the J gene is TRBJ2-7; 8 junctional bases match TRBD2. The sequence was obtained from a young man with type 2 diabetes. The CDR3 has the sequence CASRSRGAGSSYEQYF. The base sequence is TGTGCCAGCAGGTCGCGGGGGGCGGGGAGCTCCTACGAGCAGTACTTC.